This TCR beta chain was recovered during a study of cytomegalovirus exposure and HLA in healthy donors. The study, taken as a whole, reports: A previous analysis found most TCR beta V segments productive roughly 87% or roughly 30% of the time. A later analysis found that most CMV-associated TCR beta chains appeared HLA-restricted.

Use of 60 Vbeta and 13 Jbeta primers characterized the PCR. Repertoires were generated with immunoSEQ multiplex PCR, while TCRdb's copy carries only in-frame clones and drops some. The repertoire has nearly 65,000 clones, almost 75% of them found once; the top ten carry 5.4%. On this clone: Its cognate antigen is unknown.

V shed 2 bases and J 2 bases; nucleotides not matched to a gene: 3. The CDR3 runs to 15 residues. The germline gives CDR1 KGHSH, CDR2 LQKENI. Sequencing was carried out using PBMCs. The chain couples TRBV18 to TRBJ1-3, with 7 bases that match TRBD1. The sequence was obtained from a man aged 45-65 years in good health and CMV-seronegative. The CDR3 nucleotides read TGTGCCAGCTCACCAGACAGGGTAACTGGAAACACCATATATTTT. This sequence encodes CASSPDRVTGNTIYF.